The 19 T cell receptor beta chains reported below all come from one sample, sequenced in a study of CD8 T cells in ankylosing spondylitis. A single record per CDR3 protein comes from TCRdb applying MiXCR to the 5' RACE reads. The sample carries around 27,000 distinct CDR3 sequences, 2.5% recorded once. Sequencing was carried out using blood, either unsorted or a sorted T cell fraction (not recorded which). Source of these receptors: a female donor with ankylosing spondylitis or in good health (not recorded which).

Many counts were recorded for this clonotype. This chain links TRBV9 with TRBJ2-5; 7 bases match TRBD2. Trimming took 6 bases from V and 0 from J; bases not matched to a gene: 11. Looked up from germline, CDR1 is SGDLS and CDR2 is YYNGEE. The CDR3 is 16 amino acids. The CDR3 spells CASTANSGLNQETQYF. CDR3 DNA: TGTGCCAGCACCGCTAATAGCGGGCTTAACCAAGAGACCCAGTACTTC.

This clonotype was recorded at least ten times. The V gene is TRBV9, the J gene TRBJ2-1, with 8 bases aligning to TRBD2. This CDR3 has 14 residues. Germline CDR1 reads SGDLS; CDR2 reads YYNGEE. V trimming: 4 bases; J trimming: 6 bases; junction bases outside the gene matches: 6. The CDR3 DNA is TGTGCCAGCAGCCCCGGGGGGGGCCGCAATGAGCAGTTCTTC. This encodes CASSPGGGRNEQFF.

There are many counts of this clonotype. V usage is TRBV9 and J usage is TRBJ2-7; possibly TRBD2 for D (6 bases). Germline CDR1 is SGDLS and CDR2 is YYNGEE. Trimming pared 4 bases from V and 1 base from J, leaving 18 bases between. The CDR3 has 16 residues. The DNA for the CDR3 is TGTGCCAGCAGCCCCCCGGAGGGGCGGGGTTCCTACGAGCAGTACTTC. It translates to CASSPPEGRGSYEQYF.

Many counts were recorded for this clonotype. This chain uses TRBV9 with TRBJ2-7; 9 nucleotides match TRBD1. The CDR3 runs 13 residues. CDR1 and CDR2 from the germline V gene are SGDLS and YYNGEE. The junction had 2 bases not matched to a gene; V was cut back by 1 base and J by 6 bases. The CDR3 loop reads CASSVTGGAEQYF. Written as DNA, the CDR3 is TGTGCCAGCAGCGTAACAGGGGGCGCCGAGCAGTACTTC. Full variable domain (rest looked up from reference TRBV9 and TRBJ2-7): DSGVTQTPKHLITATGQRVTLRCSPRSGDLSVYWYQQSLDQGLQFLIQYYNGEERAKGNILERFSAQQFPDLHSELNLSSLELGDSALYFCASSVTGGAEQYFGPGTRLTVT.

This clonotype was seen ten or more times. The J gene is TRBJ2-1, the V gene TRBV9; 8 nucleotides agree with TRBD1. Germline V gene data show CDR1 as SGDLS and CDR2 as YYNGEE. V shed 4 bases, J shed 6 bases, and the junction held 9 bases outside the gene matches. This CDR3 has 15 residues. The CDR3 is CASSKLGQGGNEQFF. CDR3 bases: TGTGCCAGCAGCAAACTCGGACAGGGAGGCAATGAGCAGTTCTTC.

Concerning this clonotype: A single base separates this from a much larger clone, so it may be a read error. The chain combines TRBV9 with TRBJ2-4; 7 bases line up with TRBD2. This CDR3 contains 16 residues. V trimming: 0 bases; J trimming: 3 bases; junction bases outside the gene matches: 6. Germline CDR1 is SGDLS and CDR2 is YYNGEE. CDR3 DNA sequence: TGTGCCAGCAGCGTAGGTGGGGGGGAGAACAAAAACATTCAGTACTTC. It encodes CASSVGGGENKNIQYF.

This clonotype came up many times. J is TRBJ2-1 and V is TRBV9, with 9 bases matching TRBD2. Germline V gene sequence: CDR1 SGDLS, CDR2 YYNGEE. The CDR3 covers 16 residues. V shed 4 bases, J shed 6 bases, and the junction held 11 bases outside the gene matches. Here the CDR3 reads CASSSQGLATFNEQFF. The CDR3 DNA reads as TGTGCCAGCAGCTCCCAGGGACTAGCTACTTTCAATGAGCAGTTCTTC.

This clonotype was recorded at least ten times. The chain combines TRBV9 with TRBJ2-7, with D maybe TRBD2 (5 bases). The CDR3 is 16 residues long. Trimming left V 0 bases short and J 4 bases short, with 17 bases between. Germline V gene data show CDR1 as SGDLS and CDR2 as YYNGEE. CDR3 in DNA: TGTGCCAGCAGCGTAGGCGCGAGCGGAGCCACTTACGAGCAGTACTTC. Encoded protein: CASSVGASGATYEQYF.

There are many counts of this clonotype. The chain is built from TRBV9 and TRBJ2-6; possibly TRBD1 or TRBD2 for D (5 bases each). V was trimmed by 7 bases and J by 4 bases, leaving 6 bases between them. The CDR3 length is 12 residues. CDR1 and CDR2 from the germline V gene are SGDLS and YYNGEE. The CDR3 DNA reads as TGTGCCAGCGGGGGAGGGGCCAACGTCCTGACTTTC. It codes for CASGGGANVLTF.

This clonotype occurred many times. The chain has TRBV9 and TRBJ2-2; 9 bases fit TRBD2. After removal of 4 bases from V and 4 bases from J, the junction contained 8 bases not matched to a gene. This CDR3 has 16 amino acids. The germline CDR1 and CDR2 sequences are SGDLS and YYNGEE. CDR3 amino acids: CASSPRVAGATGELFF. The CDR3 bases are TGTGCCAGCAGCCCCCGGGTAGCGGGGGCCACCGGGGAGCTGTTTTTT.

This sequence joins TRBV9 and TRBJ2-2, with a possible D match to TRBD2 (6 bases). In germline, CDR1 is SGDLS, CDR2 YYNGEE. The V end was cut by 4 bases, the J end by 6 bases, with 7 bases between. The CDR3 extends over 12 amino acids. CDR3: CASSSGAGELFF. The CDR3 region has the DNA TGTGCCAGCAGCTCGGGAGCCGGGGAGCTGTTTTTT.

There are many counts of this clonotype. The genes are TRBV9 and TRBJ2-3; TRBD2 matches 8 bases. Losses at the gene ends were 3 bases for V and 4 bases for J; bases not matched to a gene: 7. Germline V gives CDR1 SGDLS, CDR2 YYNGEE. This CDR3 contains 15 residues. This chain's CDR3 is CASSGAGVRADTQYF. In nucleotides, the CDR3 is TGTGCCAGCAGCGGAGCGGGAGTACGAGCAGATACGCAGTATTTT.

There are many counts of this clonotype. The chain has TRBV9 and TRBJ1-1, with 7 bases lining up with TRBD1. CDR1 and CDR2 from the germline V gene are SGDLS and YYNGEE. CDR3 size: 15 residues. Trimming took 7 bases from V and 0 from J; bases not matched to a gene: 9. CDR3 nucleotides: TGTGCCAGCTCGGGCCAGGGGGTCTTGAACACTGAAGCTTTCTTT. Protein sequence: CASSGQGVLNTEAFF.

This clonotype was seen at least ten times. This sequence joins TRBV9 and TRBJ1-1; D gene uncertain. The V end was cut by 4 bases, the J end by 0 bases, with 10 bases between. In germline, CDR1 is SGDLS, CDR2 YYNGEE. The CDR3 is made up of 14 amino acids. The chain's CDR3 is CASSPDGMNTEAFF. The CDR3 DNA reads TGTGCCAGCAGCCCCGATGGGATGAACACTGAAGCTTTCTTT.

In its sample, this clonotype ranks as medium-sized. V and J are TRBV9 and TRBJ2-5; D might be TRBD1 (5 bases). The V gene lost 2 bases and the J gene lost 6 bases, with 14 bases spanning the gap. CDR3 size: 14 residues. Germline CDR1 reads SGDLS; CDR2 reads YYNGEE. The CDR3: CASSVSQGTQTQYF. The CDR3 DNA sequence: TGTGCCAGCAGCGTTTCCCAGGGTACTCAGACCCAGTACTTC.

Ten or more counts support this clonotype. V is TRBV9 and J is TRBJ2-5, with D tentatively TRBD2 (6 bases). Germline-derived CDR1 and CDR2 are SGDLS and YYNGEE. CDR3 length: 14 residues. V dropped 4 bases and J dropped 5 bases, with 15 bases sitting between them. The CDR3 DNA follows: TGTGCCAGCAGCAGCCGGGACTGGGGGGAGACCCAGTACTTC. Its protein product is CASSSRDWGETQYF. The full variable domain, in which reference TRBV9 and TRBJ2-5 provide the parts outside the CDR3, is DSGVTQTPKHLITATGQRVTLRCSPRSGDLSVYWYQQSLDQGLQFLIQYYNGEERAKGNILERFSAQQFPDLHSELNLSSLELGDSALYFCASSSRDWGETQYFGPGTRLLVL.

This clonotype was detected many times. The V call is TRBV9, the J call TRBJ2-3, with 13 nucleotides matching TRBD2. The CDR3 runs to 17 residues. CDR1 and CDR2 from the germline V gene are SGDLS and YYNGEE. Trimming removed 4 bases from V and 3 bases from J; junction bases left unmatched: 8. The CDR3 loop is CASSPTSGRASTDTQYF. For the CDR3, the DNA is TGTGCCAGCAGCCCTACTAGCGGGAGGGCCTCAACAGATACGCAGTATTTT.

Within the sample, this clonotype is medium-sized (0.01 to 0.1%). The rearrangement links TRBV9 to TRBJ2-5; maybe TRBD2 (6 bases). This CDR3 is 14 amino acids long. Germline V gives CDR1 SGDLS, CDR2 YYNGEE. Between the trimmed V and J ends, which lost 2 bases and 5 bases, there was a span of 13 bases. The DNA for the CDR3 is TGTGCCAGCAGCGTCGGAGGGCTTGCGGAGACCCAGTACTTC. Amino acid sequence: CASSVGGLAETQYF.

This clonotype was seen just once. This clone may be a read error of a much larger clone one base away. The rearrangement joins TRBV9 to TRBJ2-7, with D possibly being TRBD2 (5 bases). Looked up from germline, CDR1 is SGDLS and CDR2 is YYNGEE. This CDR3 has 14 residues. CDR3 sequence reads: CDSSVDGISYEQYF. CDR3 coding DNA: TGTGACAGCAGCGTAGACGGGATCTCCTACGAGCAGTACTTC.